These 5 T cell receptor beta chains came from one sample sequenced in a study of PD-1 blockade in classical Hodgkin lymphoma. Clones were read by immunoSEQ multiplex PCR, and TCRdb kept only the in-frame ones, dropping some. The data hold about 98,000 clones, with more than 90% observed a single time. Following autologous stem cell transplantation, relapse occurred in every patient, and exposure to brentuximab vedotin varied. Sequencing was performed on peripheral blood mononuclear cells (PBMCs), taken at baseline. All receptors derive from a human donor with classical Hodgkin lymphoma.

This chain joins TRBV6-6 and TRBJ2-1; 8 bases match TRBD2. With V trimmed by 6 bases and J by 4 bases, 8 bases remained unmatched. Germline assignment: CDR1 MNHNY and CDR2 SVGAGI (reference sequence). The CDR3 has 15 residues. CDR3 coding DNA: TGTGCCAGCAGCCCAGCGGGAGCGCCATACAATGAGCAGTTCTTC. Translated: CASSPAGAPYNEQFF.

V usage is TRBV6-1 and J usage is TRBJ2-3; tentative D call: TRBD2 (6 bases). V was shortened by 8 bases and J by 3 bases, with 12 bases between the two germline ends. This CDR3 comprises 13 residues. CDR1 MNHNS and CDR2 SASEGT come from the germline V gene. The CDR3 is CASRERPTDTQYF. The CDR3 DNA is TGTGCCAGCCGGGAGCGTCCTACAGATACGCAGTATTTT.

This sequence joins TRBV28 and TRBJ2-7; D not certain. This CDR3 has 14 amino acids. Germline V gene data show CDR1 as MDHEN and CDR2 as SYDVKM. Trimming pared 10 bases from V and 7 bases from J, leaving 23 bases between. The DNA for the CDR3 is TGTGCCACCGACGAAGTAGGCATCTCGAGGGAGCAGTACTTC. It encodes CATDEVGISREQYF.

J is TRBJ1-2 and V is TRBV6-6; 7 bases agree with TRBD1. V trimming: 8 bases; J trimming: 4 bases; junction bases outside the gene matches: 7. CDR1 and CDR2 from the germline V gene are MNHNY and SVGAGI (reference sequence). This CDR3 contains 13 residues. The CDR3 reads CASGQGGAYGYTF. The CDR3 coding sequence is TGTGCCAGCGGTCAAGGGGGCGCCTATGGCTACACCTTC.

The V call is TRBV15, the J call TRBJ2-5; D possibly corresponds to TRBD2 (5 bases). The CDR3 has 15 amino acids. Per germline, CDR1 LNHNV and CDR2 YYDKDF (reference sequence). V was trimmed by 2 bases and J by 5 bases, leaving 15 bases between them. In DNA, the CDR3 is TGTGCCACCAGCAGACCTAGCTCCGGCCGGGAGACCCAGTACTTC. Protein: CATSRPSSGRETQYF.